Reported below is one T cell receptor (beta chain). This CDR3 comprises 16 residues. Germline lookup yields CDR1 SGHRS and CDR2 YFSETQ. J gave up 0 bases and V 4 bases, and 6 bases lay outside the gene matches. This entry is derived from a study of T cell responses to AZD1222 COVID-19 vaccine. Sequenced by immunoSEQ multiplex PCR; TCRdb stores in-frame clones only, minus some. This sample has 120,000 or so clones, with 70% to 90% found just once. The sequence derives from an adult who received the AZD1222 COVID-19 vaccine. The chain employs TRBV5-1 and TRBJ2-7; TRBD1 matches 11 bases. The source material was peripheral blood, sampled 28 days after the second AZD1222 dose. The CDR3 coding sequence is TGCGCCAGCAGCGCACAGGGACAGGGGGTCTCCTACGAGCAGTACTTC. Translated: CASSAQGQGVSYEQYF.